This T cell receptor beta chain was documented in a study of shared clonotypes between healthy human individuals. Study-wide results and caveats: Clonotypes which were not shared had lower generation probabilities than clonotypes that all four donors shared. What rarefaction showed was incomplete sorted-subset sequencing despite large depth.

The ends lost 4 bases at V and 4 bases at J; junction bases unmatched: 11. The germline V gene encodes CDR1 SGHRS and CDR2 YFSETQ. CDR3 length: 17 amino acids. On this clone: The antigen is not known.

Produced via immunoSEQ multiplex PCR; TCRdb's table is partial and in-frame only. The data contain about 640,000 clones, about two thirds of them seen just once; the ten biggest clones take up around 2%. The V call is TRBV5-1, the J call TRBJ2-5; TRBD2 agrees at 12 bases. The sequencing sample was made of memory CD4+ T cells sorted from blood. Subset: CD45RA-negative fraction. The TCR originated in a woman aged 25 to 39 in good health. CDR3 region: CASSTGVRLAGAETQYF. The CDR3 DNA sequence: TGCGCCAGCAGCACTGGCGTGAGACTAGCGGGAGCAGAGACCCAGTACTTC.